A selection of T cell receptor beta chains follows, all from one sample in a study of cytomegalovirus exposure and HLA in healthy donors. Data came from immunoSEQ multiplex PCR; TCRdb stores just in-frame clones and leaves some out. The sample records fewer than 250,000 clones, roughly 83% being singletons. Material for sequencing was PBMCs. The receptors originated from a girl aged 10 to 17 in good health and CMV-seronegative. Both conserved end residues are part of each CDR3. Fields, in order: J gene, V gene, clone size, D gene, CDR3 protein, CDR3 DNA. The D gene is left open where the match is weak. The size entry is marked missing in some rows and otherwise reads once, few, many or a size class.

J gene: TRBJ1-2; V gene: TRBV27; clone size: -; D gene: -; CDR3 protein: CASGRTPTNYGYTF; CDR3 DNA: TGTGCCAGCGGACGGACTCCTACTAACTATGGTTACACCTTC
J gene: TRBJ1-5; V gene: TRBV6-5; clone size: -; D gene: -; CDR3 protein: CASKTGSTSNQPQHF; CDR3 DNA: TGTGCCAGCAAAACAGGGAGTACGAGCAATCAGCCCCAGCATTTT
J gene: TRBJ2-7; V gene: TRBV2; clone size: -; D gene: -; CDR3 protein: CASRRDSSEHYEQYF; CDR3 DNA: TGTGCCAGCAGGCGAGATTCCTCGGAGCATTACGAGCAGTACTTC
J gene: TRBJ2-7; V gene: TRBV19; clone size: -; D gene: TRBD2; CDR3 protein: CASSIKGSGIYSFEQYF; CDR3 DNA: TGTGCCAGTAGTATAAAGGGAAGCGGGATTTATTCGTTCGAGCAGTACTTC
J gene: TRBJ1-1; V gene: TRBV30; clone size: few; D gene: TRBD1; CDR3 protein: CACNLQGDNEAFF; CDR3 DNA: TGTGCCTGCAACTTACAGGGGGATAATGAAGCTTTCTTT
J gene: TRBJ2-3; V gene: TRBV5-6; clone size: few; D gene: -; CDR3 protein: CASRELGSTQYF; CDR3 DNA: TGTGCCAGCAGAGAGCTAGGGAGTACGCAGTATTTT
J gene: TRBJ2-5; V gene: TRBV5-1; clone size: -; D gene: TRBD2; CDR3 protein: CASSSLTSGGYPETQYF; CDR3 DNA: TGCGCCAGCAGCTCGCTGACTAGCGGGGGGTATCCAGAGACCCAGTACTTC
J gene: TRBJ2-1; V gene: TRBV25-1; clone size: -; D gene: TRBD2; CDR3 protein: CASSEWLAGGNEQFF; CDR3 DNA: TGTGCCAGCAGTGAATGGCTAGCGGGGGGCAATGAGCAGTTCTTC
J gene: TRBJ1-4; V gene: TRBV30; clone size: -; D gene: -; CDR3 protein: CALQRNEKLFF; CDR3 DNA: TGTGCACTCCAGCGGAATGAAAAACTGTTTTTT
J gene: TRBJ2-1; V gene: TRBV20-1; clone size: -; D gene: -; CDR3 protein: CSASNSNEQFF; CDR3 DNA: TGCAGTGCTAGTAACTCCAATGAGCAGTTCTTC
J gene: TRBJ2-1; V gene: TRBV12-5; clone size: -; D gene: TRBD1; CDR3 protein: CASGTGGSYNEQFF; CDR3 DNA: TGTGCTAGTGGTACAGGGGGCTCCTACAATGAGCAGTTCTTC
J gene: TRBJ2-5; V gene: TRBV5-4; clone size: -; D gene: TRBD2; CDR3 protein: CASSLPRQGLAGAGETQYF; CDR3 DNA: TGTGCCAGCAGCTTGCCTCGACAGGGACTAGCGGGGGCGGGGGAGACCCAGTACTTC
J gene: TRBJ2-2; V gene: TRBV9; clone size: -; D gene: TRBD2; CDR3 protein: CASSVSGGTNTGELFF; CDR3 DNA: TGTGCCAGCAGCGTTAGCGGGGGAACGAACACCGGGGAGCTGTTTTTT
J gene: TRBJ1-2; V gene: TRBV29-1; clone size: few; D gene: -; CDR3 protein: CSVSLRRLEGYTF; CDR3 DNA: TGCAGCGTAAGCCTTCGCCGGCTAGAGGGCTACACCTTC
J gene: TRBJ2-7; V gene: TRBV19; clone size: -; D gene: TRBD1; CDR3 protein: CASSLGQGSREQYF; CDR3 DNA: TGTGCCAGTAGTTTGGGACAGGGTTCTCGTGAGCAGTACTTC
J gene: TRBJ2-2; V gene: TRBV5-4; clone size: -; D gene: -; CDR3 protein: CASSSPPGLNTGELFF; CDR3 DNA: TGTGCCAGCAGCTCGCCCCCAGGGTTGAACACCGGGGAGCTGTTTTTT
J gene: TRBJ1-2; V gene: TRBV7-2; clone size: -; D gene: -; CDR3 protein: CASSFKGDYGYTF; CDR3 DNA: TGTGCCAGCAGCTTCAAGGGGGACTATGGCTACACCTTC
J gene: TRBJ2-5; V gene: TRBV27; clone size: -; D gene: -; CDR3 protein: CASSKQGNPFQETQYF; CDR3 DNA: TGTGCCAGCAGTAAACAGGGTAACCCCTTCCAAGAGACCCAGTACTTC
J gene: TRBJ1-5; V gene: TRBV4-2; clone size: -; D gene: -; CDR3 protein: CASSQDQGLSNQPQHF; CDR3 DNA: TGTGCCAGCAGCCAAGATCAGGGATTAAGCAATCAGCCCCAGCATTTT
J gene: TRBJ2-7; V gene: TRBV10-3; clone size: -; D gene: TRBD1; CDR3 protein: CAISEEGGASYEQYF; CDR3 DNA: TGTGCCATCAGTGAGGAAGGGGGCGCGAGCTACGAGCAGTACTTC
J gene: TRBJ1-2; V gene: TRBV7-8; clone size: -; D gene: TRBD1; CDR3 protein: CASSLLDREDGFGYTF; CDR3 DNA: TGTGCCAGCAGCTTATTGGACAGGGAGGATGGTTTCGGCTACACCTTC
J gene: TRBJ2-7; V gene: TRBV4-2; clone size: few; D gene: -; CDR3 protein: CASSHISGYEQYF; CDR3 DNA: TGTGCCAGCAGCCACATTAGCGGATACGAGCAGTACTTC
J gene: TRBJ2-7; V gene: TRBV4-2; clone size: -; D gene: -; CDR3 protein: CASSQEGDQGYEQYF; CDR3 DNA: TGTGCCAGCAGCCAAGAAGGGGATCAGGGATACGAGCAGTACTTC
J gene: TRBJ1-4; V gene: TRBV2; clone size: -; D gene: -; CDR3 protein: CASSSDEKLFF; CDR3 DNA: TGTGCCAGCAGTTCTGATGAAAAACTGTTTTTT
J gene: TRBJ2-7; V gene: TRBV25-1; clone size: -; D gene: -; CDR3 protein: CASRLTGFYEQYF; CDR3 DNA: TGTGCCAGCAGACTAACGGGATTCTACGAGCAGTACTTC
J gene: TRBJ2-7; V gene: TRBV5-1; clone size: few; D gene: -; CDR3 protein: CASSFNAGAYEQYF; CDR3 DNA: TGCGCCAGCAGCTTTAACGCAGGGGCCTACGAGCAGTACTTC
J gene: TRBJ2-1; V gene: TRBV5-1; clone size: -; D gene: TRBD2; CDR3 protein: CASPWEGFGEQFF; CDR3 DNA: TGCGCCAGCCCCTGGGAGGGTTTCGGGGAGCAGTTCTTC
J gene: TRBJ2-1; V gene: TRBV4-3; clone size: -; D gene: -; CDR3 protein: CASSPQGDGDEQFF; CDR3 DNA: TGCGCCAGCAGCCCCCAGGGTGACGGCGATGAGCAGTTCTTC
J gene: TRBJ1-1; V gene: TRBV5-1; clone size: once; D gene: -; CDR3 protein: CASRQGSMNTEAFF; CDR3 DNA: TGCGCCAGCAGGCAGGGGTCCATGAACACTGAAGCTTTCTTT
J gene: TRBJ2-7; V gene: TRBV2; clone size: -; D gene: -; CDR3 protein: CASSGAYEQYF; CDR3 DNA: TGTGCCAGCAGTGGAGCCTACGAGCAGTACTTC
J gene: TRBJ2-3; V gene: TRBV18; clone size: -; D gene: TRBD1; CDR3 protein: CASSPLPFGTVRSTDTQYF; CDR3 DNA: TGTGCCAGCTCACCACTGCCCTTTGGGACAGTCCGTAGCACAGATACGCAGTATTTT
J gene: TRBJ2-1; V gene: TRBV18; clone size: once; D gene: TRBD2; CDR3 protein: CASSSGTSSYNEQFF; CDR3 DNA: TGTGCCAGCTCATCCGGGACTAGCTCCTACAATGAGCAGTTCTTC
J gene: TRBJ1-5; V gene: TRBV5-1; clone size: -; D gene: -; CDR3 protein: CASSLAGGNQPQHF; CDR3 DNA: TGCGCCAGCAGCTTGGCAGGGGGCAATCAGCCCCAGCATTTT
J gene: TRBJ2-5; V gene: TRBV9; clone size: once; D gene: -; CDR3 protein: CASSAGDLRETQYF; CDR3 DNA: TGTGCCAGCAGCGCGGGGGACCTGAGGGAGACCCAGTACTTC
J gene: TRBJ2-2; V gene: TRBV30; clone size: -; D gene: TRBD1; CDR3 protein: CAWGQGGGELFF; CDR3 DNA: TGTGCCTGGGGACAGGGGGGCGGGGAGCTGTTTTTT
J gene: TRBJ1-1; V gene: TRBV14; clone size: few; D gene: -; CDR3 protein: CASSQGYRAIGAEAFF; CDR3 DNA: TGTGCCAGCAGCCAAGGATACAGGGCCATTGGGGCTGAAGCTTTCTTT
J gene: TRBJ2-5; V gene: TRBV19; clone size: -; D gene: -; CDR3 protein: CASSPSGAGHQETQYF; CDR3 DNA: TGTGCCAGTAGTCCCTCAGGGGCTGGGCACCAAGAGACCCAGTACTTC
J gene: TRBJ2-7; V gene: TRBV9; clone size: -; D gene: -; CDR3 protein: CASSVGGTAGDYEQYF; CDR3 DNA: TGTGCCAGCAGCGTCGGAGGGACGGCCGGGGACTACGAGCAGTACTTC
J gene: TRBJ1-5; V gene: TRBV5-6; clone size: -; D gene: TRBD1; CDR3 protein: CASSTQGASNQPQHF; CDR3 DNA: TGTGCCAGCAGCACGCAGGGGGCTAGCAATCAGCCCCAGCATTTT